Listed here are 6 T cell receptor beta chains from one sample, sequenced in a study of cytomegalovirus exposure and HLA in healthy donors. 13 Jbeta primers and 60 Vbeta primers were used for the PCR. Repertoires were generated with immunoSEQ multiplex PCR, while TCRdb's copy carries only in-frame clones and drops some. Of some 140,000 clones in the sample, approximately 80% were seen once. The sample consisted of PBMCs. The receptor set was obtained from a woman aged 40 to 50 in good health and CMV-seronegative.

The chain recombines TRBV30 with TRBJ2-5; maybe TRBD2 (6 bases). The ends were cut back, 4 bases at V and 5 bases at J, with 20 bases in the middle. This CDR3 has 15 amino acids. CDR1 and CDR2 from the germline V gene are GTSNPN and SVGIG (reference sequence). DNA of the CDR3: TGTGCCTGGATACCGGGAGCCAGCTGGGGGGAGACCCAGTACTTC. Protein product: CAWIPGASWGETQYF.

V usage is TRBV6-6 and J usage is TRBJ1-3, with D maybe TRBD1 (6 bases). Germline CDR1 reads MNHNY; CDR2 reads SVGAGI (reference sequence). CDR3 length: 14 residues. Trimming took off 7 bases at V and 2 bases at J, with 12 bases between the two ends. This chain's CDR3 is CASTPTGPGNTIYF. The DNA of the CDR3 is TGTGCCAGCACCCCCACAGGGCCTGGAAACACCATATATTTT.

This clone was seen more than once but under ten times. The chain is built from TRBV28 and TRBJ1-5, with D uncertain. The CDR3 runs to 12 residues. Trimming stripped 3 bases from V and 5 bases from J, with 5 bases between. Germline CDR1 is MDHEN and CDR2 is SYDVKM. The chain's CDR3 is CASSFPDQPQHF. Written as DNA, the CDR3 is TGTGCCAGCAGTTTCCCGGATCAGCCCCAGCATTTT.

The V gene is TRBV4-2, the J gene TRBJ1-2; maybe TRBD1 (5 bases). Trimming pared 1 base from V and 1 base from J, leaving 13 bases between. The CDR3 contains 16 residues. Germline lookup yields CDR1 LGHNA and CDR2 YNFKEQ. CDR3 residues: CASSQVNLQGNYGYTF. The CDR3 DNA reads TGTGCCAGCAGCCAAGTTAACCTGCAGGGTAACTATGGCTACACCTTC.

This chain uses TRBV5-1 with TRBJ1-3, with 7 bases that match TRBD1. Trimming cost V 6 bases and J 2 bases; bases outside gene matches: 5. The CDR3 has 14 amino acids. The germline V gene encodes CDR1 SGHRS and CDR2 YFSETQ. The CDR3 nucleotides are TGCGCCAGCACACAGGGGATGGCTGGAAACACCATATATTTT. This sequence encodes CASTQGMAGNTIYF.

The V call is TRBV6-1, the J call TRBJ1-2; a weak D match, TRBD1 (5 bases). V was pared by 5 bases and J by 6 bases, with 16 bases between. Germline CDR1 MNHNS, CDR2 SASEGT. This CDR3 is built from 14 residues. The CDR3 loop is CASSTPGGGDGYTF. For the CDR3, the DNA is TGTGCCAGCAGTACCCCTGGGGGGGGTGATGGCTACACCTTC.